Following are 2 T cell receptor beta chains from one sample sequenced in a study of beta chain features in type 1 diabetes. The study reverse transcribed the entire isolated RNA, so it sequenced expressed TCRB transcripts. Sequenced by immunoSEQ multiplex PCR; TCRdb stores in-frame clones only, minus some. The sample contains around 300,000 clones, 9.5% to 12% of which appear only once. Sequencing was carried out using naive CD4+ T cells from blood. All receptors derive from a woman aged 30 to 39 in good health.

This chain connects TRBV7-2 to TRBJ2-7, with unresolved D. From germline, CDR1 is SGHTA and CDR2 FQGNSA. This CDR3 is 13 amino acids long. V was pared by 5 bases and J by 6 bases, with 14 bases between. CDR3 loop: CASSLPPLLEQYF. CDR3 sequence (DNA): TGTGCCAGCAGCCTCCCCCCTCTCCTCGAGCAGTACTTC.

The V gene is TRBV9, the J gene TRBJ2-1; a weak D match, TRBD1 (6 bases). Germline V gene sequence: CDR1 SGDLS, CDR2 YYNGEE. CDR3 size: 16 residues. V lost 0 bases and J lost 3, with 13 bases in between. CDR3 nucleotide sequence: TGTGCCAGCAGCGTAGTGGGGGACATAAGCTACAATGAGCAGTTCTTC. Amino acid sequence: CASSVVGDISYNEQFF.